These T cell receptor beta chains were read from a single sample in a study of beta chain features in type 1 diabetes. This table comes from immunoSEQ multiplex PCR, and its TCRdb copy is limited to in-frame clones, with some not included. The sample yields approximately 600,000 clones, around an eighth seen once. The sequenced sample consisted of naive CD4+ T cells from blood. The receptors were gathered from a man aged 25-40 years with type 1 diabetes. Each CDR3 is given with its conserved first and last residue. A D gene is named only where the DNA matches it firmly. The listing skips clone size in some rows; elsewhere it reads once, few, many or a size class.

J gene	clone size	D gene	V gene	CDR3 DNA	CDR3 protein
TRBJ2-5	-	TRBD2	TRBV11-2	TGTGCCAGCAGCCGGACTAGCGGGCTGGAGACCCAGTACTTC	CASSRTSGLETQYF
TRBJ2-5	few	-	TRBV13	TGTGCCAGCAATGCTCGGGGGCGGGAAGAGACCCAGTACTTC	CASNARGREETQYF
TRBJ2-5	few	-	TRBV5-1	TGCGCCAGCACGAGGAGGGGTAGGGGCGCAAACCAAGAGACCCAGTACTTC	CASTRRGRGANQETQYF
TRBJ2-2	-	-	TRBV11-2	TGTGCCAGCAGCTTAGGGCCAAACACCGGGGAGCTGTTTTTT	CASSLGPNTGELFF
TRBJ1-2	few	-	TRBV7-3	TGTGCCAGCAGCTTAACGGGAGAAGGCAACTATGGCTACACCTTC	CASSLTGEGNYGYTF
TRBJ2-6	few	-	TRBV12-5	TGTGCTAGTGGTTCCGGACGGGAGAGCTCTGGGGCCAACGTCCTGACTTTC	CASGSGRESSGANVLTF
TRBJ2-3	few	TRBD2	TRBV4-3	TGCGCCAGCAGCCAAGATGGGATAGCGGGGGGATCAAGTACGCAGTATTTT	CASSQDGIAGGSSTQYF
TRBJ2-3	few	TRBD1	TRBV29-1	TGCAGCGCTGGGACAGACACAGATACGCAGTATTTT	CSAGTDTDTQYF
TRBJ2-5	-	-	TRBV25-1	TGTGCCAGCAGTGACCCTAGTGAGGGGCGCGAGACCCAGTACTTC	CASSDPSEGRETQYF
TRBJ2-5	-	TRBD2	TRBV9	TGTGCCAGCAGCCCAACTAGCGGCGGACAAGAGACCCAGTACTTC	CASSPTSGGQETQYF
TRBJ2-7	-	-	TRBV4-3	TGCGCCAGCAGCCACTCCCTGGGCGAGGTCTCCTACGAGCAGTACTTC	CASSHSLGEVSYEQYF
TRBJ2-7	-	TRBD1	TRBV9	TGTGCCAGCAGCCCGGGACAGGGGTCCCCCTACGAGCAGTACTTC	CASSPGQGSPYEQYF
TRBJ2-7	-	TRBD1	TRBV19	TGTGCCAGTAGCCGACAGGGGGGAGACTACGAGCAGTACTTC	CASSRQGGDYEQYF
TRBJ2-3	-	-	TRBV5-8	TGTGCCAGCAGCCCTTTCGACACAGATACGCAGTATTTT	CASSPFDTDTQYF
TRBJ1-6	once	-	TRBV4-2	TGTGCCAGCAGCCAAGGGGGCTCCTATAATTCACCCCTCCACTTT	CASSQGGSYNSPLHF
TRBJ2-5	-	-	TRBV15	TGTGCCACCAGCAGAAATGGGCAGACAGAGACCCAGTACTTC	CATSRNGQTETQYF
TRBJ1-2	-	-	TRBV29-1	TGCAGCGTTGAAGGCAGGGAGGAGGGCTACACCTTC	CSVEGREEGYTF
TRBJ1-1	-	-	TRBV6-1	TGTGCCAGCAGTGTACTGACAGCGAACACTGAAGCTTTCTTT	CASSVLTANTEAFF
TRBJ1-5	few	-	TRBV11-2	TGTGCCAGCAGCTTAGACGGGGGCGAGAATCAGCCCCAGCATTTT	CASSLDGGENQPQHF
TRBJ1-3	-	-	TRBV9	TGTGCCAGCAGCGTAGCAGGCGCGGAGGGAAACACCATATATTTT	CASSVAGAEGNTIYF
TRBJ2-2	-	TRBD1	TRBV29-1	TGCAGCGTTGAGCCACAGGGGGACGGGGAGCTGTTTTTT	CSVEPQGDGELFF
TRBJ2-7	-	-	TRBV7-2	TGTGCCAGCAGCTCCGGACAGACCTACGAGCAGTACTTC	CASSSGQTYEQYF
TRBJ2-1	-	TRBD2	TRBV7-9	TGTGCCAGCAGCCCTATAGCGGGTAACTACAATGAGCAGTTCTTC	CASSPIAGNYNEQFF
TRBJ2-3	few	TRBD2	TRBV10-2	TGCGCCAGCAGTGTAAGCGGGGGGGCCTTTGATACGCAGTATTTT	CASSVSGGAFDTQYF
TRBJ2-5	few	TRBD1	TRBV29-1	TGCAGCGTTGAAGGAACCCGACAGGGACGTGAGCAGTACTTC	CSVEGTRQGREQYF
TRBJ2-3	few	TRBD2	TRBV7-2	TGTGCCAGCAGCTTAGCGCGGGGGAGCACAGATACGCAGTATTTT	CASSLARGSTDTQYF
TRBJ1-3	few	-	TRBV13	TGTGCCAGCACTACGTGGGCCCTCTCTGGAAACACCATATATTTT	CASTTWALSGNTIYF
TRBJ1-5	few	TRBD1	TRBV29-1	TGCAGCGTCGGATACGGACAGGGCAATCAGCCCCAGCATTTT	CSVGYGQGNQPQHF
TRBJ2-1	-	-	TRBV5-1	TGCGCCAGCAGCTTGGCCAACGGGGGTTACACCTACAATGAGCAGTTCTTC	CASSLANGGYTYNEQFF
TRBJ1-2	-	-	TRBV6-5	TGTGCCAGCAGTTACTATGGGTATGGCTACACCTTC	CASSYYGYGYTF
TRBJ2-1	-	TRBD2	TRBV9	TGTGCCAGCAGCGCGCCCCACGTTACGGTTAGCGGGAGCTCCTACAATGAGCAGTTCTTC	CASSAPHVTVSGSSYNEQFF
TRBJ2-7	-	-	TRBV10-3	TGTGCCATCAGTGAGTCGACAGAAACCTACGAGCAGTACTTC	CAISESTETYEQYF
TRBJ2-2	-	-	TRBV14	TGTGCCAGCAGCCCTCAGAACACCGGGGAGCTGTTTTTT	CASSPQNTGELFF
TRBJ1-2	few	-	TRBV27	TGTGCCAGCAGTCCCCCATTCGGACATCTCACTGAAGGCTACACCTTC	CASSPPFGHLTEGYTF
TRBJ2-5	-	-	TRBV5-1	TGCGCCAGCAGCTTTCTTGAGGGGGAGACCCAGTACTTC	CASSFLEGETQYF
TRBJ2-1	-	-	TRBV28	TGTGCCAGCACCTCGGAGGGGGGTGTCTCCTACAATGAGCAGTTCTTC	CASTSEGGVSYNEQFF
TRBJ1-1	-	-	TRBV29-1	TGCAGCGTTGAAGAGGTCCCGCGGACTGAAGCTTTCTTT	CSVEEVPRTEAFF
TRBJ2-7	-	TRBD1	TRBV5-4	TGTGCCAGCAGCCCGGGACAGGGGGCCTACGAGCAGTACTTC	CASSPGQGAYEQYF
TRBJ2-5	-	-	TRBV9	TGTGCCAGCAGCGTAGGGACGGGGCAAGAGACCCAGTACTTC	CASSVGTGQETQYF
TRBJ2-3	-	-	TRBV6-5	TGTGCCAGCGCTACCATAGATACGCAGTATTTT	CASATIDTQYF
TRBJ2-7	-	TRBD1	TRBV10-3	TGTGCCATCAGTGAGGCGTTAGACAGGGCCTACGAGCAGTACTTC	CAISEALDRAYEQYF